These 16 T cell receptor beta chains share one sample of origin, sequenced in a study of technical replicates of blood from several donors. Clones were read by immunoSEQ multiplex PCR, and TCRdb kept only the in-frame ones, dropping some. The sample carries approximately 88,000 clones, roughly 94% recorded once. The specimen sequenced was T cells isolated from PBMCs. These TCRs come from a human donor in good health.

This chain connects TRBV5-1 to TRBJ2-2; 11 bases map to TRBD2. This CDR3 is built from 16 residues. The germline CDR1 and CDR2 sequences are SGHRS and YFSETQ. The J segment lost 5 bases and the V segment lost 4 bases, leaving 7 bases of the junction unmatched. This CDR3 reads CASSGGLAGGTGELFF. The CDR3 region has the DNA TGCGCCAGCAGCGGTGGGCTAGCGGGAGGAACCGGGGAGCTGTTTTTT.

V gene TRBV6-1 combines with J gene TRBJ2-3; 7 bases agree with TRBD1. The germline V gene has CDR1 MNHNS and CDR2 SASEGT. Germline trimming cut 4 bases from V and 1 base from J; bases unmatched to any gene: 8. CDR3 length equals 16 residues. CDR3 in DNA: TGTGCCAGCAGTGCCTTGGACAGGTCGGGCACAGATACGCAGTATTTT. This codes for CASSALDRSGTDTQYF.

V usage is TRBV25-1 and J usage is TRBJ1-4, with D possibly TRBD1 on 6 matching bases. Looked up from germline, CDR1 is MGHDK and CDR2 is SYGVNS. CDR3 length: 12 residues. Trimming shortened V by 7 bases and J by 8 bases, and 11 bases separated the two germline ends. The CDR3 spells CASKGGDEKLFF. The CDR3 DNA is TGTGCCAGCAAGGGGGGGGACGAAAAACTGTTTTTT.

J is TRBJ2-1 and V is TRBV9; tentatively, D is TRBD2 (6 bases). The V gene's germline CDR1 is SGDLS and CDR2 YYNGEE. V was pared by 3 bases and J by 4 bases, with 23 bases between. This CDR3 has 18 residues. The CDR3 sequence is CASSAGQGGELVYNEQFF. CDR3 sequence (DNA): TGTGCCAGCAGCGCAGGGCAGGGAGGTGAGTTAGTATACAATGAGCAGTTCTTC.

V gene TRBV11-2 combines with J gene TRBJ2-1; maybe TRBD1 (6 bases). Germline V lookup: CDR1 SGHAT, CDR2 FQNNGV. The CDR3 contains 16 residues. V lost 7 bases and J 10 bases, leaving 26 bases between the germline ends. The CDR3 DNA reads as TGTGCCAGCAACTCCCTCAGGGGTCCCTCTAGGGCGGAGCAGTTCTTC. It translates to CASNSLRGPSRAEQFF.

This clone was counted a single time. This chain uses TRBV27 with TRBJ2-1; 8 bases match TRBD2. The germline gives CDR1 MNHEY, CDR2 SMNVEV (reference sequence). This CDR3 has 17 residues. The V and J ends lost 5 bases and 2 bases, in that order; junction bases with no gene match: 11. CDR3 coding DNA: TGTGCCAGCAGTCCCGGACTAGCTCTCTCGACCTACAATGAGCAGTTCTTC. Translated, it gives CASSPGLALSTYNEQFF.

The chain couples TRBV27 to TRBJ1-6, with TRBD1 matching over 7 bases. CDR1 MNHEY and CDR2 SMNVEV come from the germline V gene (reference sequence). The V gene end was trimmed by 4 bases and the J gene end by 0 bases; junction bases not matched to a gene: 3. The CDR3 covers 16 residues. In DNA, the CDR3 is TGTGCCAGCAGTTCAGGGGGAAGCTCCTATAATTCACCCCTCCACTTT. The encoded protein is CASSSGGSSYNSPLHF.

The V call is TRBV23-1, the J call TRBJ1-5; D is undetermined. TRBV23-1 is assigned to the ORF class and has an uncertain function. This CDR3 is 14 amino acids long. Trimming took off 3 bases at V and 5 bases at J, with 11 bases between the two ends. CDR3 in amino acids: CASSHPASDQPQHF. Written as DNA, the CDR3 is TGCGCCAGCAGTCACCCCGCGTCCGATCAGCCCCAGCATTTT.

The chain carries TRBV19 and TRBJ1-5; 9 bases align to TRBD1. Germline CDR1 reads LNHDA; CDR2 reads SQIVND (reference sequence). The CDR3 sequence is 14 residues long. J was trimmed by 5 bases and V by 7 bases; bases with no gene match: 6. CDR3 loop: CASTTTGGHQPQHF. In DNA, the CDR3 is TGTGCCAGTACTACTACAGGGGGCCATCAGCCCCAGCATTTT.

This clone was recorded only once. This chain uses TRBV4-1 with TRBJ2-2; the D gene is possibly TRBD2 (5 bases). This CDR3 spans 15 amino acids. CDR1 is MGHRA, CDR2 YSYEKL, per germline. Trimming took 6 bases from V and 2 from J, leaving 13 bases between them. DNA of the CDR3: TGCGCCAGCAGGACCGCGGGTCAAAACACCGGGGAGCTGTTTTTT. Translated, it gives CASRTAGQNTGELFF.

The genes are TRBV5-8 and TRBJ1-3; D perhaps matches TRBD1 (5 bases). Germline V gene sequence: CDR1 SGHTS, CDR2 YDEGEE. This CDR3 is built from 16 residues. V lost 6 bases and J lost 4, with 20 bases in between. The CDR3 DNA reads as TGTGCCAGCACCCCAGGGAAGGGGAATACAGGAAACACCATATATTTT. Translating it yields CASTPGKGNTGNTIYF.

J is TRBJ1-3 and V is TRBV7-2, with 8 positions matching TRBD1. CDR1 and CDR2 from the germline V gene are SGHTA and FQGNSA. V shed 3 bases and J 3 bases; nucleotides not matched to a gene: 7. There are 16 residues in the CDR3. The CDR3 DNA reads TGTGCCAGCAGCTTCGTGGGGGACAGGCTTGGAAACACCATATATTTT. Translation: CASSFVGDRLGNTIYF. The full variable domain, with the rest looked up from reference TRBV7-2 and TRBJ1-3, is GAGVSQSPSNKVTEKGKDVELRCDPISGHTALYWYRQSLGQGLEFLIYFQGNSAPDKSGLPSDRFSAERTGGSVSTLTIQRTQQEDSAVYLCASSFVGDRLGNTIYFGEGSWLTVV.

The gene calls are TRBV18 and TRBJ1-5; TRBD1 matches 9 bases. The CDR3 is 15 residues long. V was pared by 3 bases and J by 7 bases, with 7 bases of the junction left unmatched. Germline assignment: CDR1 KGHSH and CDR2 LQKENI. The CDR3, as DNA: TGTGCCAGCTCACCGGGACAGGGTTCAGGACAGCCCCAGCATTTT. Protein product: CASSPGQGSGQPQHF.

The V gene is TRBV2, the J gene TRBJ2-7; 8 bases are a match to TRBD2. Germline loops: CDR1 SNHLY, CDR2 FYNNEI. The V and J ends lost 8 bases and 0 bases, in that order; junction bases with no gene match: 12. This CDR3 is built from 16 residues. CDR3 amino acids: CASGVLAGTSSYEQYF. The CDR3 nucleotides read TGTGCCAGCGGAGTATTAGCAGGGACTAGCTCCTACGAGCAGTACTTC. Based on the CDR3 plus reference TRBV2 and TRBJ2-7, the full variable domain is EPEVTQTPSHQVTQMGQEVILRCVPISNHLYFYWYRQILGQKVEFLVSFYNNEISEKSEIFDDQFSVERPDGSNFTLKIRSTKLEDSAMYFCASGVLAGTSSYEQYFGPGTRLTVT.

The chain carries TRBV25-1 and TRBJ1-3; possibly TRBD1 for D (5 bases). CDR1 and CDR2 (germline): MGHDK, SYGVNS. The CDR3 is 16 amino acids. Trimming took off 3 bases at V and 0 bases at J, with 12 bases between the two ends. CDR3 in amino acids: CASSDLQAFSGNTIYF. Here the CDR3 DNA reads TGTGCCAGCAGTGACCTACAGGCCTTCTCTGGAAACACCATATATTTT.

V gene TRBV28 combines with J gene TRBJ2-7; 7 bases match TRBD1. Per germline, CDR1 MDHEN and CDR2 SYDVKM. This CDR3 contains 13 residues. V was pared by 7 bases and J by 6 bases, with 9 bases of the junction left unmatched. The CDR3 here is CASIDRAGFEQYF. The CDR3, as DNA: TGTGCCAGCATCGACAGGGCTGGATTCGAGCAGTACTTC.